This section outlines one T cell receptor (beta chain) sequence together with its context. This sample was included in a study of blood T cells in healthy people across ages. Next came a second PCR, run for about 6 to 12 cycles, which used a sample-barcoded 5' primer along with a J-beta primer mix. TCRdb called the 5' RACE reads again in MiXCR, with one record for every CDR3 protein. The sample yields 550,000 to 600,000 distinct CDR3 sequences, 40% to 55% seen once. This CDR3 is built from 12 residues. Looked up from germline, CDR1 is SEHNR and CDR2 is FQNEAQ (reference sequence). Trimming cost V 4 bases and J 8 bases, with 9 bases left between them.

J is TRBJ2-1 and V is TRBV7-9; the D is unclear. Sequencing was carried out using blood. The receptor's source is a man of 80 years or more in good health. CDR3 residues: CASSSLGHEQFF. In DNA, the CDR3 is TGTGCCAGCAGCTCCCTTGGGCATGAGCAGTTCTTC.